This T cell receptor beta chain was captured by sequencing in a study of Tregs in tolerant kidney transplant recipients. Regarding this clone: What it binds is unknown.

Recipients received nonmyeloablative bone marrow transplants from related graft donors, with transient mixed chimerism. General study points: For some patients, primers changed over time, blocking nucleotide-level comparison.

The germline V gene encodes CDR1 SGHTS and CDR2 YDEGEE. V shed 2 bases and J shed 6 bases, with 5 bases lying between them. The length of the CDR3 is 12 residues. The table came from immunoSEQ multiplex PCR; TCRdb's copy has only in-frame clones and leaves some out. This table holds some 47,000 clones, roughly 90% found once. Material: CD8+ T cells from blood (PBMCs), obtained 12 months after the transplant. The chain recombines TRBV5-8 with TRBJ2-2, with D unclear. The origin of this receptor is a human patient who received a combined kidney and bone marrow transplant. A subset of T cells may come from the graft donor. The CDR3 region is CASSLWPGELFF. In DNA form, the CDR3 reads TGTGCCAGCAGCTTATGGCCCGGGGAGCTGTTTTTT.